This TCR beta chain was observed in a study of T-cell memory formation after mild COVID-19. Study-wide results and limits: Pre-infection memory harbored some responding clones, suggesting cross-reactive memory joined.

Per germline, CDR1 MNHEY and CDR2 SVGAGI. The ends lost 0 bases at V and 5 bases at J; junction bases unmatched: 3. This CDR3 contains 14 residues. TCRdb ran MiXCR on the 5' RACE reads and lists one entry per CDR3 protein. The sample lists around 200,000 distinct CDR3 sequences; about 21% were seen once. In the case of this clonotype: The target antigen is unknown.

This clonotype was obtained from an adult woman who had mild COVID-19 (a few samples of this study predate the infection). Cell type and time point are not known. The sequencing sample was made of PBMCs or a T cell subset sorted from them (not recorded which). The J gene is TRBJ1-2, the V gene TRBV6-5, with 7 bases aligning to TRBD1. CDR3 protein: CASSYSTGIYGYTF. CDR3 sequence (DNA): TGTGCCAGCAGTTACTCGACAGGGATATATGGCTACACCTTC.